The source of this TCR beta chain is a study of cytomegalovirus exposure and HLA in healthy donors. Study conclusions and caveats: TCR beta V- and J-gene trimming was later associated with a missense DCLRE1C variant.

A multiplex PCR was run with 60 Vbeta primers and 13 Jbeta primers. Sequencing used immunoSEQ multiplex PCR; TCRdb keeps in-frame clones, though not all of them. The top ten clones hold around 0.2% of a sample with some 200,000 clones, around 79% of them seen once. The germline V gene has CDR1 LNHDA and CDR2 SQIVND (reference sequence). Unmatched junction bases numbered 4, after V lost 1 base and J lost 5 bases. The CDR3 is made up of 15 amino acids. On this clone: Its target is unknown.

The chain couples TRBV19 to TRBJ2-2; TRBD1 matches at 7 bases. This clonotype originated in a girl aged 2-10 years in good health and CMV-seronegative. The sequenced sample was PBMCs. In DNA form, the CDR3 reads TGTGCCAGTAGTATAGGACAGGGTGCGACCGGGGAGCTGTTTTTT. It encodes CASSIGQGATGELFF. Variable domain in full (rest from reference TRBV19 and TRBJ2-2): DGGITQSPKYLFRKEGQNVTLSCEQNLNHDAMYWYRQDPGQGLRLIYYSQIVNDFQKGDIAEGYSVSREKKESFPLTVTSAQKNPTAFYLCASSIGQGATGELFFGEGSRLTVL.